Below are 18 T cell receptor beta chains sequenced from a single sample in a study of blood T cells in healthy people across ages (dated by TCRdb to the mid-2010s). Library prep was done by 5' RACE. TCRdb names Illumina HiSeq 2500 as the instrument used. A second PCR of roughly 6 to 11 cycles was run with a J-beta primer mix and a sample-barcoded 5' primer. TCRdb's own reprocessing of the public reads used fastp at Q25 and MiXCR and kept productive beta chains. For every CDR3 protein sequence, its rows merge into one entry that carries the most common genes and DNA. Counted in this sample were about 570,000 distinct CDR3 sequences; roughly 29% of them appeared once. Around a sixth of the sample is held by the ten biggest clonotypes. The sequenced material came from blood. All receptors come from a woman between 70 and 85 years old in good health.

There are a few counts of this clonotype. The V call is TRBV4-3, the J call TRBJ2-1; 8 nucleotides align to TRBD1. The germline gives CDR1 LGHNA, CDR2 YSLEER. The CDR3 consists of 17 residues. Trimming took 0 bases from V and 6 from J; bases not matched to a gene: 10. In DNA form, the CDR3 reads TGCGCCAGCAGCCAAGATAGCACAGGGGGAGGACGCAATGAGCAGTTCTTC. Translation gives CASSQDSTGGGRNEQFF.

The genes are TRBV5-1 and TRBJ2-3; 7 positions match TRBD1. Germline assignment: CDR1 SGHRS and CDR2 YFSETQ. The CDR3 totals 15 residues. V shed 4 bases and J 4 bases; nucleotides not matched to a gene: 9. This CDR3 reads CASSIGQVEPDTQYF. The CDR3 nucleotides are TGCGCCAGCAGCATAGGACAGGTGGAACCAGATACGCAGTATTTT. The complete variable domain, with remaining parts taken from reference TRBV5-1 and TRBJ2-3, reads KAGVTQTPRYLIKTRGQQVTLSCSPISGHRSVSWYQQTPGQGLQFLFEYFSETQRNKGNFPGRFSGRQFSNSRSEMNVSTLELGDSALYLCASSIGQVEPDTQYFGPGTRLTVL.

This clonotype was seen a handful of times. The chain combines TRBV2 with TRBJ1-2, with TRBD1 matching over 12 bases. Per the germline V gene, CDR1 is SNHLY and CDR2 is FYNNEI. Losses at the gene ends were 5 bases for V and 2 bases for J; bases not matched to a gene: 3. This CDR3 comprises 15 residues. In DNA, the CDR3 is TGTGCCAGCAGTACGGGACAGGGGGCGAACTATGGCTACACCTTC. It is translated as CASSTGQGANYGYTF.

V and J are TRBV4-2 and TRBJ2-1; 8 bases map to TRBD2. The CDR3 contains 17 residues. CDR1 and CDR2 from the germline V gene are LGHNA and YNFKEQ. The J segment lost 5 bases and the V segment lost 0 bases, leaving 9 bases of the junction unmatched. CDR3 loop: CASSQDRERGYHNEQFF. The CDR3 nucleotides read TGTGCCAGCAGCCAAGATAGGGAGCGGGGGTACCACAATGAGCAGTTCTTC.

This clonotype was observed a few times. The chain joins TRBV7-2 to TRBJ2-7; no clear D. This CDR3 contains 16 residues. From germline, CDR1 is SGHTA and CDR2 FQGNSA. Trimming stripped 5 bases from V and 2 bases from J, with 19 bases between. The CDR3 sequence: CASSPPRFPPAYEQYF. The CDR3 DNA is TGTGCCAGCAGCCCCCCTCGTTTCCCCCCGGCCTACGAGCAGTACTTC.

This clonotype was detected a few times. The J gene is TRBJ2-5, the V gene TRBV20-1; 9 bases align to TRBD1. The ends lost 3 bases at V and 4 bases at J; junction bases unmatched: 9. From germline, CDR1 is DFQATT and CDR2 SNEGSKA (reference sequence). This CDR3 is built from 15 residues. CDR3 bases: TGCAGTGCTAGTGAAGGGACAGGGAGGGGAGAGACCCAGTACTTC. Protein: CSASEGTGRGETQYF.

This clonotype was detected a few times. As DNA, the CDR3 is TGCAGCGTGGTCCTTAACGGGAACAATGAGCAGTTCTTC. Protein: CSVVLNGNNEQFF. The V gene is TRBV29-1, the J gene TRBJ2-1; D is perhaps TRBD2 (5 bases). V lost 6 bases and J 5 bases, leaving 14 bases between the germline ends. The length of the CDR3 is 13 residues. The germline V gene has CDR1 SQVTM and CDR2 ANQGSEA.

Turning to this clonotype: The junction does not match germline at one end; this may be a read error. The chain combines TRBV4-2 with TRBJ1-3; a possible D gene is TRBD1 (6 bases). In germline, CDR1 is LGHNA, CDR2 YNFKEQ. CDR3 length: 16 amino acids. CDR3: CANNQDRTDSGNTIYF. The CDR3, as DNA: TGTGCCAACAACCAAGACAGGACCGACTCTGGAAATACCATATATTTT.

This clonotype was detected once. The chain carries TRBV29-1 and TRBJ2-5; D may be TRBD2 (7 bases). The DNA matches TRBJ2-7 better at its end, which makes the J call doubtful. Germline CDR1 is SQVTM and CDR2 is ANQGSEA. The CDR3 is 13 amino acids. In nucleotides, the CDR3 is TGCAGCGTTGGAGAGGGGGGGGGATACGAGCAGTACTTC. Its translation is CSVGEGGGYEQYF.

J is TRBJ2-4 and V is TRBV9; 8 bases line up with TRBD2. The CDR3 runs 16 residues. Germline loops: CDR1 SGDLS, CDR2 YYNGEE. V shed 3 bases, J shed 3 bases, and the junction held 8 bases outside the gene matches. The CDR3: CASSAGLAANKNIQYF. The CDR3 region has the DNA TGTGCCAGCAGCGCCGGACTAGCAGCCAACAAAAACATTCAGTACTTC.

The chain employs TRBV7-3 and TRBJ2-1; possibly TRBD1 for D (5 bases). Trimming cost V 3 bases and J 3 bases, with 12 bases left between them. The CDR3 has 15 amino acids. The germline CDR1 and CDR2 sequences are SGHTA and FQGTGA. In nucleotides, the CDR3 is TGTGCCAGCAGCTTTGATGGTAGGGGCTACAATGAGCAGTTCTTC. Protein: CASSFDGRGYNEQFF.

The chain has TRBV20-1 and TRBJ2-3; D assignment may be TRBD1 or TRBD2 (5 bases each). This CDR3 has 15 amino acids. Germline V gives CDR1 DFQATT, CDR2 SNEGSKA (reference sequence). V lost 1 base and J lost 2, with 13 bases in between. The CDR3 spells CSARAIGTNTDTQYF. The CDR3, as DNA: TGCAGTGCTAGAGCAATAGGGACCAACACAGATACGCAGTATTTT.

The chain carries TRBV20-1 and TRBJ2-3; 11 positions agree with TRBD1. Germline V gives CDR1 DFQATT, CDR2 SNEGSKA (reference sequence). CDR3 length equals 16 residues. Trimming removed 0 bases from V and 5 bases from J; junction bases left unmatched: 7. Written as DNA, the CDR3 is TGCAGTGCTAGAGAGGGGACAGGGGGGTTTCGAGATACGCAGTATTTT. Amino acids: CSAREGTGGFRDTQYF.

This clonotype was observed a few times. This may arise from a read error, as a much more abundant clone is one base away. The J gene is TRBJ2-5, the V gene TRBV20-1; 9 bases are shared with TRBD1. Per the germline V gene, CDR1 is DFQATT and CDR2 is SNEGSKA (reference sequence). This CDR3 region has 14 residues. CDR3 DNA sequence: TGCAGTGCCGAGGGACAGGGCGGCCCCTACGAGCAGCACTTC. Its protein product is CSAEGQGGPYEQHF.

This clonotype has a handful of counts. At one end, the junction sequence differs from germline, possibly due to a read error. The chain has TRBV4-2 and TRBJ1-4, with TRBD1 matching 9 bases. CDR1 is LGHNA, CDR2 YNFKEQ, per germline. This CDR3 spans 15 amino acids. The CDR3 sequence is CASSQTTGGNEKLFF. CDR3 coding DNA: TGCGCCAGCAGCCAAACGACAGGGGGAAATGAAAAACTGTTTTTT.

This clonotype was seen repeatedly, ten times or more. CDR3 loop: CASSQDGGRNIQYF. As DNA, the CDR3 is TGTGCCAGCAGCCAAGATGGGGGGAGGAACATTCAGTACTTC. The genes are TRBV3-1 and TRBJ2-4; weak D call: TRBD2 (6 bases). The CDR3 extends over 14 amino acids. Germline V lookup: CDR1 LGHDT, CDR2 YNNKEL (reference sequence). V lost 0 bases and J lost 7, with 10 bases in between.

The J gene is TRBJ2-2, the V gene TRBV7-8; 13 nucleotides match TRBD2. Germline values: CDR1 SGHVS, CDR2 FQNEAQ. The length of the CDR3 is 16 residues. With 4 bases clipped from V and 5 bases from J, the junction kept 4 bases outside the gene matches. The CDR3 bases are TGTGCCAGCAGCTCCTGGGGACTAGCGGGGACCGGGGAGCTGTTTTTT. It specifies CASSSWGLAGTGELFF.

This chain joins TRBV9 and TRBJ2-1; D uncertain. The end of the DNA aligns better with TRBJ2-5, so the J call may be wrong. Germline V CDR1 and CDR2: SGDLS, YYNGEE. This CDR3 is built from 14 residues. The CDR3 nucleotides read TGTGCCAGCAGCGTAGTGGAAGTCAGTGGGACCCAGTACTTC. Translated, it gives CASSVVEVSGTQYF.